These 18 T cell receptor beta chains share one sample of origin, sequenced in a study of T cell repertoires in cytomegalovirus infection. MiXCR, applied by TCRdb to the reads, yields one record per CDR3 protein. The sample includes approximately 1,000,000 distinct CDR3 sequences, more than 25% of them seen just once. No cognate antigen is known for these TCRs. Sample: cultured CD8+ T cells from PBMCs, taken from culture after CMV antigen stimulation. Receptor source: a human donor in good health (CMV status not recorded). Some clones in this sample may be carry-over from other donors' samples.

This chain joins TRBV6-5 and TRBJ2-1; 7 bases line up with TRBD2. The CDR3 consists of 14 residues. Germline V lookup: CDR1 MNHEY, CDR2 SVGAGI. The trim removed 6 bases at V and 4 bases at J, leaving 6 bases unmatched. The CDR3 reads CASRIAGEYNEQFF. In nucleotides, the CDR3 is TGTGCCAGCAGAATTGCGGGGGAGTACAATGAGCAGTTCTTC.

This chain uses TRBV14 with TRBJ1-4; D remains unclear. The V end was cut by 4 bases, the J end by 13 bases, with 10 bases between. Germline V lookup: CDR1 SGHDN, CDR2 FVKESK. The CDR3 spans 11 residues. This CDR3 reads CASSLTGLLFF. CDR3 sequence (DNA): TGTGCCAGCAGCCTTACGGGATTACTGTTTTTT.

There are many counts of this clonotype. The chain has TRBV27 and TRBJ2-1, with 8 nucleotides matching TRBD1. This CDR3 contains 14 residues. V trimming: 6 bases; J trimming: 3 bases; junction bases outside the gene matches: 4. The germline CDR1 and CDR2 sequences are MNHEY and SMNVEV (reference sequence). CDR3 sequence reads: CASSLQGGYNEQFF. DNA for the CDR3: TGTGCCAGCAGCTTACAGGGGGGCTACAATGAGCAGTTCTTC.

The count of this clonotype is one. Written as DNA, the CDR3 is TGTGCCAGCAGACTAACCGGGACAGGGGTATTGCCTAATGAAAAACTGTTTTTT. As protein: CASRLTGTGVLPNEKLFF. This sequence joins TRBV5-8 and TRBJ1-4; 10 positions match TRBD1. This CDR3 spans 18 amino acids. Germline assignment: CDR1 SGHTS and CDR2 YDEGEE. The V and J ends lost 5 bases and 3 bases, in that order; junction bases with no gene match: 13. The full variable domain, with the rest looked up from reference TRBV5-8 and TRBJ1-4, is EAGVTQSPTHLIKTRGQQATLRCSPISGHTSVYWYQQALGLGLQFLLWYDEGEERNRGNFPPRFSGRQFPNYSSELNVNALELEDSALYLCASRLTGTGVLPNEKLFFGSGTQLSVL.

This clonotype came up once. The chain has TRBV20-1 and TRBJ2-4; D ambiguous. In germline, CDR1 is DFQATT, CDR2 SNEGSKA (reference sequence). The CDR3 covers 16 residues. Trimming took 0 bases from V and 0 from J, leaving 12 bases between them. The CDR3 DNA reads TGCAGTGCTAGAGAGCTGACCACTCTAGCCAAAAACATTCAGTACTTC. Translation: CSARELTTLAKNIQYF.

This clonotype was seen at least ten times. This CDR3 reads CASSFFGNTEAFF. The DNA of the CDR3 is TGTGCCAGCAGCTTTTTCGGGAACACTGAAGCTTTCTTT. This sequence joins TRBV7-2 and TRBJ1-1, with D hard to call. CDR1 is SGHTA and CDR2 is FQGNSA in the germline V gene. The length of the CDR3 is 13 residues. The germline V and J ends were trimmed by 3 bases and 1 base, with 6 bases remaining between them. The whole variable domain, remainder taken from reference TRBV7-2 and TRBJ1-1, is GAGVSQSPSNKVTEKGKDVELRCDPISGHTALYWYRQSLGQGLEFLIYFQGNSAPDKSGLPSDRFSAERTGGSVSTLTIQRTQQEDSAVYLCASSFFGNTEAFFGQGTRLTVV.

The count of this clonotype is one. This rearrangement joins TRBV19 to TRBJ2-7, with TRBD1 matching 9 bases. CDR3 length: 14 amino acids. The junction had 8 bases not matched to a gene; V was cut back by 7 bases and J by 4 bases. Germline assignment: CDR1 LNHDA and CDR2 SQIVND (reference sequence). CDR3 bases: TGTGCCAGTAATACCGGGACAGGGCATTACGAGCAGTACTTC. Its protein product is CASNTGTGHYEQYF.

The chain links TRBV29-1 to TRBJ1-2; the D gene is possibly TRBD1 (6 bases). V was trimmed by 0 bases and J by 6 bases, leaving 20 bases between them. The CDR3 sequence is 16 residues long. Germline V gives CDR1 SQVTM, CDR2 ANQGSEA. Written as DNA, the CDR3 is TGCAGCGTTGAAGATAGGGGCACAGGGCTTAAGGATGGCTACACCTTC. This sequence encodes CSVEDRGTGLKDGYTF.

The chain employs TRBV7-9 and TRBJ2-7; either TRBD1 or TRBD2 may fit D (5 bases each). Trimming took off 5 bases at V and 0 bases at J, with 17 bases between the two ends. In germline, CDR1 is SEHNR, CDR2 FQNEAQ (reference sequence). There are 16 residues in the CDR3. Here the CDR3 reads CASSPPAGDPSYEQYF. DNA for the CDR3: TGTGCCAGCAGCCCTCCGGCTGGGGACCCCTCCTACGAGCAGTACTTC.

This clonotype was seen a handful of times. The chain has TRBV7-8 and TRBJ2-7, with D unresolved. CDR1 and CDR2 (germline): SGHVS, FQNEAQ. The germline V and J ends were trimmed by 3 bases and 6 bases, with 12 bases remaining between them. This CDR3 has 13 residues. This CDR3 reads CASSFPQLVEQYF. Written as DNA, the CDR3 is TGTGCCAGCAGCTTCCCCCAGTTGGTCGAGCAGTACTTC.

A few counts support this clonotype. This chain links TRBV4-1 with TRBJ2-1; 7 bases agree with TRBD1. The CDR3 length is 15 residues. Germline trimming cut 0 bases from V and 8 bases from J; bases unmatched to any gene: 7. Germline CDR1 is MGHRA and CDR2 is YSYEKL. CDR3 sequence (DNA): TGCGCCAGCAGCCAAGAAAGGGACAGACGTTATGAGCAGTTCTTC. It specifies CASSQERDRRYEQFF.

This clonotype appeared a few times. The chain employs TRBV4-2 and TRBJ1-6; 10 positions agree with TRBD1. V was clipped by 3 bases and J by 12 bases; unmatched bases: 11. This CDR3 is 16 amino acids long. CDR1 LGHNA and CDR2 YNFKEQ come from the germline V gene. The CDR3 reads CASSHPGGQGEEPLHF. CDR3 nucleotide sequence: TGTGCCAGCAGCCACCCGGGCGGACAGGGGGAGGAACCCCTCCACTTT.

V gene TRBV7-9 combines with J gene TRBJ2-7, with 7 bases fitting TRBD2. Germline assignment: CDR1 SEHNR and CDR2 FQNEAQ (reference sequence). This CDR3 region has 13 residues. Germline trimming cut 6 bases from V and 2 bases from J; bases unmatched to any gene: 4. CDR3 DNA: TGTGCCAGCAGGGCCGGGGGGACCTACGAGCAGTACTTC. It yields the protein CASRAGGTYEQYF.

This chain links TRBV2 with TRBJ2-3, with D perhaps assigned TRBD1 or TRBD2 (5 bases each). V was cut by 6 bases and J by 4 bases, with 11 bases left in between. CDR1 is SNHLY and CDR2 is FYNNEI in the germline V gene. The CDR3 totals 13 residues. Written as DNA, the CDR3 is TGTGCCAGCAGCTGGGACCGATCAGATACGCAGTATTTT. Amino acid sequence: CASSWDRSDTQYF.

The sample holds one count of this clonotype. V gene TRBV10-3 combines with J gene TRBJ1-2; 8 bases line up with TRBD1. The CDR3 is 14 amino acids. The V and J ends lost 7 bases and 3 bases, in that order; junction bases with no gene match: 7. CDR1 ENHRY and CDR2 SYGVKD come from the germline V gene. CDR3 residues: CAITEGQGDYGYTF. Here the CDR3 DNA reads TGTGCCATCACAGAAGGACAGGGTGACTATGGCTACACCTTC.

This clonotype showed up many times. The rearrangement uses TRBV7-2 and TRBJ1-1, with D perhaps matching TRBD1 (5 bases). CDR3 length: 15 amino acids. From germline, CDR1 is SGHTA and CDR2 FQGNSA. V was pared by 3 bases and J by 5 bases, with 16 bases between. The CDR3 nucleotides read TGTGCCAGCAGCTTTAGGAAAGGGGCAGGGACTGAAGCTTTCTTT. Translated: CASSFRKGAGTEAFF. The complete variable domain, with remaining parts taken from reference TRBV7-2 and TRBJ1-1, reads GAGVSQSPSNKVTEKGKDVELRCDPISGHTALYWYRQSLGQGLEFLIYFQGNSAPDKSGLPSDRFSAERTGGSVSTLTIQRTQQEDSAVYLCASSFRKGAGTEAFFGQGTRLTVV.

This chain connects TRBV6-5 to TRBJ1-5; tentatively, D is TRBD1 (5 bases). CDR3 length: 15 residues. Germline V gene data show CDR1 as MNHEY and CDR2 as SVGAGI. The V end lost 6 bases, the J end lost 0 bases, and 12 bases lay between the germline ends. The CDR3 is CASRTREDSNQPQHF. As DNA, the CDR3 is TGTGCCAGCAGGACCAGGGAAGATAGCAATCAGCCCCAGCATTTT.

At least ten counts were recorded for this clonotype. J is TRBJ2-1 and V is TRBV7-2; 15 positions match TRBD2. V dropped 4 bases and J dropped 2; count of bases not matched to a gene: 3. The length of the CDR3 is 17 residues. Germline V CDR1 and CDR2: SGHTA, FQGNSA. CDR3 nucleotides: TGTGCCAGCAGCTCAGGGACTAGCGGGGGGCCCTACAATGAGCAGTTCTTC. Protein product: CASSSGTSGGPYNEQFF.